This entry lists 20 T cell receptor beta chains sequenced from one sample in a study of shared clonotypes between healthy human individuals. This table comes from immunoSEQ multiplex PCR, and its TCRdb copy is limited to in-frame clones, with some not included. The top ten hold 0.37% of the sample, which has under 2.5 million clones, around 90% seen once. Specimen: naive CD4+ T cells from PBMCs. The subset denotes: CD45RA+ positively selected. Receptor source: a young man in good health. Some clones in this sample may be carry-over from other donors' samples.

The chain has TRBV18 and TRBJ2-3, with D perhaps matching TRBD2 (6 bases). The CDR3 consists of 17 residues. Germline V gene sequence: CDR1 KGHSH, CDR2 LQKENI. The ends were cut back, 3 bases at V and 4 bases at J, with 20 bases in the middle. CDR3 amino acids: CASSPGVDFGDSDTQYF. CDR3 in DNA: TGTGCCAGCTCACCCGGGGTGGACTTTGGGGACTCAGATACGCAGTATTTT.

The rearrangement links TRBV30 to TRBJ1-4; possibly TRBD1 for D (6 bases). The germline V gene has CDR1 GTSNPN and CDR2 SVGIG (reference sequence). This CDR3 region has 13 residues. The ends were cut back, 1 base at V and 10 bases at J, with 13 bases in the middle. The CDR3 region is CAWSAQGVGKLFF. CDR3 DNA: TGTGCCTGGAGTGCACAGGGTGTTGGAAAACTGTTTTTT.

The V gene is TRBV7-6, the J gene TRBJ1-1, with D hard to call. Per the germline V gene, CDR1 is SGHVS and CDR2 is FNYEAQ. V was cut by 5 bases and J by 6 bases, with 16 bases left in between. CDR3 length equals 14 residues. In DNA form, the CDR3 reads TGTGCCAGCAGCCCTGCTTGGACTCGGGCTGAAGCTTTCTTT. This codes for CASSPAWTRAEAFF. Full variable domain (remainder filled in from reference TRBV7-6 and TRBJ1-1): GAGVSQSPRYKVTKRGQDVALRCDPISGHVSLYWYRQALGQGPEFLTYFNYEAQQDKSGLPNDRFSAERPEGSISTLTIQRTEQRDSAMYRCASSPAWTRAEAFFGQGTRLTVV.

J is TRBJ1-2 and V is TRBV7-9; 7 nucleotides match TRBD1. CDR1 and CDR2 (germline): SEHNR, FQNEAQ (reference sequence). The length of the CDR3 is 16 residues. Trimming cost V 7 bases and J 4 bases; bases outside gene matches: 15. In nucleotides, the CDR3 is TGTGCCAGCACCCGATTTACCCTCCGGACAGGCTATGGCTACACCTTC. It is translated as CASTRFTLRTGYGYTF.

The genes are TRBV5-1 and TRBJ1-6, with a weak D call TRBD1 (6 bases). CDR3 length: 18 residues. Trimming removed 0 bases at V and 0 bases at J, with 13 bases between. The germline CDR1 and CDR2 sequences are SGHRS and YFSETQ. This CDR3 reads CASSLAGGRGSYNSPLHF. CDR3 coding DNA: TGCGCCAGCAGCTTGGCCGGGGGCCGTGGCTCCTATAATTCACCCCTCCACTTT.

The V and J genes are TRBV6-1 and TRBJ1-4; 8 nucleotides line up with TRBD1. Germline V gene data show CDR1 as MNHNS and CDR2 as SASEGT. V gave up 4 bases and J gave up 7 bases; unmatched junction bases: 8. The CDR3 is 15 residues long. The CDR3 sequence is CASSGTGTHPEKLFF. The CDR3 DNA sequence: TGTGCCAGCAGTGGGACAGGGACGCATCCTGAAAAACTGTTTTTT.

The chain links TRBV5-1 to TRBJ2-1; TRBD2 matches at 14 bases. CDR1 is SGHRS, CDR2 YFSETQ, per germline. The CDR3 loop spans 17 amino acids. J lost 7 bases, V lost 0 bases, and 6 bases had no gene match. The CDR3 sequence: CASSLAGTSGSRNEQFF. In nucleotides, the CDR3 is TGCGCCAGCAGCTTGGCGGGGACTAGCGGGAGTCGAAATGAGCAGTTCTTC.

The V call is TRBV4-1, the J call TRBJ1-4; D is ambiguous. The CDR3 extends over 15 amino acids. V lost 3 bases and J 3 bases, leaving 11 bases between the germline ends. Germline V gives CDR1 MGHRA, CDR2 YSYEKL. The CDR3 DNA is TGCGCCAGCAGCCAGTCGACTGACGCTAATGAAAAACTGTTTTTT. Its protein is CASSQSTDANEKLFF.

The CDR3 coding sequence is TGTGCCAGTCCCAAGGGACTAGCGGGAGGCCAAGAGACCCAGTACTTC. Translating gives CASPKGLAGGQETQYF. The chain employs TRBV7-9 and TRBJ2-5; 15 bases are a match to TRBD2. The V gene end was trimmed by 9 bases and the J gene end by 1 base; junction bases not matched to a gene: 6. Germline V gives CDR1 SEHNR, CDR2 FQNEAQ (reference sequence). There are 16 residues in the CDR3.

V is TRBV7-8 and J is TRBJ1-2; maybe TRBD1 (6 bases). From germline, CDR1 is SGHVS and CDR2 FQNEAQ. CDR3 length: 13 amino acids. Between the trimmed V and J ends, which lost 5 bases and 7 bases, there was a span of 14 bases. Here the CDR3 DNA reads TGTGCCAGCAGCCACCGGGACACTGGTGGCTACACCTTC. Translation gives CASSHRDTGGYTF.

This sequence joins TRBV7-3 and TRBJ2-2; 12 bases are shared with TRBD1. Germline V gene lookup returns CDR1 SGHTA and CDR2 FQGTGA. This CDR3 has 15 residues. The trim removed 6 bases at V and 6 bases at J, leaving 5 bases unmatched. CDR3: CASRPGQGAAGELFF. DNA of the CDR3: TGTGCCAGCAGACCGGGACAGGGGGCCGCCGGGGAGCTGTTTTTT.

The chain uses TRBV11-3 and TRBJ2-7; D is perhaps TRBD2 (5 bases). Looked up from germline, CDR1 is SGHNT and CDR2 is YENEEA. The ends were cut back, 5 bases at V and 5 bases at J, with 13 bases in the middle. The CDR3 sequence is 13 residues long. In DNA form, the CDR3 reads TGTGCCAGCAGCAGACCGGAGGCCAACGAGCAGTACTTC. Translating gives CASSRPEANEQYF.

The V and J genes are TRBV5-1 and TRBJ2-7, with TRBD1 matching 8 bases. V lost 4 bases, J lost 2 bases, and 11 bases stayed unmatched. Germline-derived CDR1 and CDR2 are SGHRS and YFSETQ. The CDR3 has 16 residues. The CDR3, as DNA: TGCGCCAGCAGCCCCCTAGTACAGGGGGGCGCCTACGAGCAGTACTTC. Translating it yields CASSPLVQGGAYEQYF.

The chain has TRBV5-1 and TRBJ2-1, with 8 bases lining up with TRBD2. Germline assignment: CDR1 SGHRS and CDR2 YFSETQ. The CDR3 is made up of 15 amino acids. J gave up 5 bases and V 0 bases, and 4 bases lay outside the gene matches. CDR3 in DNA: TGCGCCAGCAGCTTGGCACTAGCGGCCAACAATGAGCAGTTCTTC. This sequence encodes CASSLALAANNEQFF.

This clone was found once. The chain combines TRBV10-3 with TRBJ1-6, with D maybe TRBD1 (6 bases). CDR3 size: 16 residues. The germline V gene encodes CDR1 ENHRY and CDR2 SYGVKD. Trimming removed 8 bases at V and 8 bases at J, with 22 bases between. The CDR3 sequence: CAIGTRKAGSDSPLHF. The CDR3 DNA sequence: TGTGCCATCGGGACACGAAAGGCCGGGTCGGATTCACCCCTCCACTTT.

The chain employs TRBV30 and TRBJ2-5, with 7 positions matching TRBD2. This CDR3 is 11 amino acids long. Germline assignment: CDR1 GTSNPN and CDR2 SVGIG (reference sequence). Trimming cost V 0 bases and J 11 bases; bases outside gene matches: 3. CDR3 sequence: CAWSVTREQYF. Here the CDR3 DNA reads TGTGCCTGGAGTGTCACGCGGGAGCAGTACTTC.

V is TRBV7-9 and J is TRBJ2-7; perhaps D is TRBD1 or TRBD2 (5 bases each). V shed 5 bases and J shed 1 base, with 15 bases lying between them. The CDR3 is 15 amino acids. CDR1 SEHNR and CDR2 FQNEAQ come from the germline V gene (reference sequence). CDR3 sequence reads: CASSDVRDRSYEQYF. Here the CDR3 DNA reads TGTGCCAGCAGCGACGTAAGGGACCGATCCTACGAGCAGTACTTC.

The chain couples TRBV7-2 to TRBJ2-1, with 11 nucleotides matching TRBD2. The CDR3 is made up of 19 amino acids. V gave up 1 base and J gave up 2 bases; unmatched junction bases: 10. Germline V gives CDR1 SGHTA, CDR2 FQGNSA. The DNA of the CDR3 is TGTGCCAGCAGCTTAGTTCGCCTAGCGGGAGGACCAACCTACAATGAGCAGTTCTTC. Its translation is CASSLVRLAGGPTYNEQFF.

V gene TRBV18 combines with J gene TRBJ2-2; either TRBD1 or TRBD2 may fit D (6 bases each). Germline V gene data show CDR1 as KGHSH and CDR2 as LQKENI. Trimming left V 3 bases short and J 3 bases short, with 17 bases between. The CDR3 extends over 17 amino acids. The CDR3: CASSPTGARVDTGELFF. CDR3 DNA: TGTGCCAGCTCACCGACGGGGGCGAGAGTTGACACCGGGGAGCTGTTTTTT.

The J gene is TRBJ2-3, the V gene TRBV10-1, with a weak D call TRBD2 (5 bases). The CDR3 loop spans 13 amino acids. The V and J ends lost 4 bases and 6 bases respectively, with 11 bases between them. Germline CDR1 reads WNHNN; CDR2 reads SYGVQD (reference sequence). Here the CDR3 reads CASSALSGDTQYF. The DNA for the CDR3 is TGCGCCAGCAGTGCCCTCTCGGGGGATACGCAGTATTTT.